What follows is one T cell receptor beta chain and its context. No antigen is known for it. The data were taken from a study of stem cell transplantation in POMP-related autoinflammatory disease. General observations from the study: Fewer unique TRB V-J gene pairings were identified in patients with PRAID.

TCRdb keeps only in-frame clones here, not all; method: immunoSEQ multiplex PCR. The data show more than 4,000 clones, about 92% seen once. V gave up 0 bases and J gave up 9 bases, with 12 bases separating them. CDR1 LNHDA and CDR2 SQIVND come from the germline V gene (reference sequence). The CDR3 runs 14 residues. PRAID combined immunodeficiency and autoinflammation. V gene TRBV19 combines with J gene TRBJ1-5, with no clear D. Sequencing was performed on CD8+ T cells from PBMCs, taken after stem cell transplantation. This clonotype was obtained from a human patient with POMP-related autoinflammation and immune dysregulation (PRAID). The graft donor may account for some of the T cells. CDR3 loop: CASSIDLEVRPQHF. The DNA of the CDR3 is TGTGCCAGTAGTATAGATCTCGAGGTGCGGCCCCAGCATTTT.